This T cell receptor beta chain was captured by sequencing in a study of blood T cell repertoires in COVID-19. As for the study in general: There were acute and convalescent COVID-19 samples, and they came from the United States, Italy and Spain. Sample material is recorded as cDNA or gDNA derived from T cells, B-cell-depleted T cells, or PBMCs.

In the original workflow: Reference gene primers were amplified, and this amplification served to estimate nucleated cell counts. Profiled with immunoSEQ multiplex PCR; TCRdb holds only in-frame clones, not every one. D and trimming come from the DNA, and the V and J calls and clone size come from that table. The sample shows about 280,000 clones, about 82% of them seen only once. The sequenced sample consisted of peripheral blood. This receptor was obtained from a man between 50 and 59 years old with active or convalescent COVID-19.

CDR3 bases: TGCAGCGTGACTAGCGGGACCTACGAGCAGTACTTC. This encodes CSVTSGTYEQYF. The V and J genes are TRBV29-1 and TRBJ2-7; 11 nucleotides align to TRBD2. V lost 6 bases, J lost 2 bases, and 0 bases stayed unmatched. This CDR3 spans 12 amino acids. The germline V gene encodes CDR1 SQVTM and CDR2 ANQGSEA.